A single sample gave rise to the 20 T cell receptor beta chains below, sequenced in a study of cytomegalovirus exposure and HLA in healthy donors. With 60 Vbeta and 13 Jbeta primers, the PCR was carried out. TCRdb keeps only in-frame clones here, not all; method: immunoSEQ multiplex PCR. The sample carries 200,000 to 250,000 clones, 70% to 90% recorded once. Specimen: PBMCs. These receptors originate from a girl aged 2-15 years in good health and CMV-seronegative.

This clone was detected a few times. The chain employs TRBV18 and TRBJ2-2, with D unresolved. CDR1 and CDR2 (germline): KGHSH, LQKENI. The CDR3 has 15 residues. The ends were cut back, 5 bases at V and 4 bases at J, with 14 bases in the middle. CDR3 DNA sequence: TGTGCCAGCTCAGGTACCGAGGTCAGCACCGGGGAGCTGTTTTTT. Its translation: CASSGTEVSTGELFF.

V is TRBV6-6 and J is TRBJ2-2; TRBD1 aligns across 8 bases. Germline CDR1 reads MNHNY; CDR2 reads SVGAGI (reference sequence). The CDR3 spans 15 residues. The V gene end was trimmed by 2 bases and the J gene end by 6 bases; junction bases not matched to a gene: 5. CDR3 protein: CASSYGTGRSGELFF. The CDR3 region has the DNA TGTGCCAGCAGTTACGGGACAGGTCGGTCCGGGGAGCTGTTTTTT.

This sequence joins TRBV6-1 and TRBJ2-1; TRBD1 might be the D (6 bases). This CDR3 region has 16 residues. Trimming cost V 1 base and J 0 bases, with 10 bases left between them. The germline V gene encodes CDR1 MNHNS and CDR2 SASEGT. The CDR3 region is CASSEVDRSSYNEQFF. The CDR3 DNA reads TGTGCCAGCAGTGAAGTGGACAGAAGCTCCTACAATGAGCAGTTCTTC.

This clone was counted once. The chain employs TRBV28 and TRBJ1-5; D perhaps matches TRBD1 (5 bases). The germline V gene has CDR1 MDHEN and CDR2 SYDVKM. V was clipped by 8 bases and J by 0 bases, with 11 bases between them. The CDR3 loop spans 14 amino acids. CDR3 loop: CASWGDYSNQPQHF. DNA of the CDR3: TGTGCCAGCTGGGGGGATTATAGCAATCAGCCCCAGCATTTT.

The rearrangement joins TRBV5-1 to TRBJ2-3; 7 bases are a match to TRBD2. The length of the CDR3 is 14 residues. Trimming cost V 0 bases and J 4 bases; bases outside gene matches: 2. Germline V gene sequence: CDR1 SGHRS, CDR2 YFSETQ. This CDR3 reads CASSLDLAADTQYF. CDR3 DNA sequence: TGCGCCAGCAGCTTGGATCTAGCGGCAGATACGCAGTATTTT.

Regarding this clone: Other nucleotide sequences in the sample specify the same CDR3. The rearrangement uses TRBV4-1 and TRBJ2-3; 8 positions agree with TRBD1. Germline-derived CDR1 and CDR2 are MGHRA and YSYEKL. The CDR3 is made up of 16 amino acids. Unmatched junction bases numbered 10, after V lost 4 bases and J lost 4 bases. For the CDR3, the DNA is TGCGCCAGCAGCCCAGTTGGGACAGGATCCGCAGATACGCAGTATTTT. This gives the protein CASSPVGTGSADTQYF.

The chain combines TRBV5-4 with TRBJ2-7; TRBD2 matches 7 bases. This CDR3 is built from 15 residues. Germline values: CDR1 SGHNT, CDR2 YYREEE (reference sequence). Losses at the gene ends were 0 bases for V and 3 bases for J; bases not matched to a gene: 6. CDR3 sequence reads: CASSLESGVGYEQYF. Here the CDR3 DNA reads TGTGCCAGCAGCTTGGAAAGCGGGGTGGGCTACGAGCAGTACTTC. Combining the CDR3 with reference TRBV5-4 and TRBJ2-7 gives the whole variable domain ETGVTQSPTHLIKTRGQQVTLRCSSQSGHNTVSWYQQALGQGPQFIFQYYREEENGRGNFPPRFSGLQFPNYSSELNVNALELDDSALYLCASSLESGVGYEQYFGPGTRLTVT.

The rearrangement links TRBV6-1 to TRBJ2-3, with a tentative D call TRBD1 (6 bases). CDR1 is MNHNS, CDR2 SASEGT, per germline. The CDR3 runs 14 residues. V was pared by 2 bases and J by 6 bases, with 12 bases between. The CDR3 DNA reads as TGTGCCAGCAGTGAATACAGGGTGGACGATACGCAGTATTTT. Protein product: CASSEYRVDDTQYF.

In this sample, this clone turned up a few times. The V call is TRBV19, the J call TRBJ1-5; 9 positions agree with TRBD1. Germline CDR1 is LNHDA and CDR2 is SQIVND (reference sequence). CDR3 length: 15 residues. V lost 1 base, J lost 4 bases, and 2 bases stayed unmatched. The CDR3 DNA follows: TGTGCCAGTAGTATAGGGACAGGGGCGAATCAGCCCCAGCATTTT. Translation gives CASSIGTGANQPQHF.

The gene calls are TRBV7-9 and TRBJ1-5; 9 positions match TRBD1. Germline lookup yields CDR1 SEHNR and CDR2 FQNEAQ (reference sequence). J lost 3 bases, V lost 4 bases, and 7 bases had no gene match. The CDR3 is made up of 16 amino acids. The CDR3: CASSSTGGDLNQPQHF. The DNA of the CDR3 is TGTGCCAGCAGCTCGACAGGGGGTGATCTCAATCAGCCCCAGCATTTT. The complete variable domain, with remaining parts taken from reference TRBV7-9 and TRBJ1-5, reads DTGVSQNPRHKITKRGQNVTFRCDPISEHNRLYWYRQTLGQGPEFLTYFQNEAQLEKSRLLSDRFSAERPKGSFSTLEIQRTEQGDSAMYLCASSSTGGDLNQPQHFGDGTRLSIL.

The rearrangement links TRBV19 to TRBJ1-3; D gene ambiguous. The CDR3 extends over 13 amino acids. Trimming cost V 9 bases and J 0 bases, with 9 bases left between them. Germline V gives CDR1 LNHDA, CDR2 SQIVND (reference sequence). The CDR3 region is CASHRDSGNTIYF. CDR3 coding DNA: TGTGCCAGCCACAGAGACTCTGGAAACACCATATATTTT.

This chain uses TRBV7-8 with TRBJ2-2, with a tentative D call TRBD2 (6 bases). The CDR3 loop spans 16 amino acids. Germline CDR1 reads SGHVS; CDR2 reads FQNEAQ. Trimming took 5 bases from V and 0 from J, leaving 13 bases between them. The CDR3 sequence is CASSPRDFTNTGELFF. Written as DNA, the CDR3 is TGTGCCAGCAGCCCCCGGGACTTTACGAACACCGGGGAGCTGTTTTTT.

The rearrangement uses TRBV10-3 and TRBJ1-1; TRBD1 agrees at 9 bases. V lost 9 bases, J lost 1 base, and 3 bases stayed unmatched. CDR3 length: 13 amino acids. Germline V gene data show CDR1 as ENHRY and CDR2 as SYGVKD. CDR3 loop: CAIQGAWNTEAFF. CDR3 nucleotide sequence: TGTGCCATACAGGGGGCGTGGAACACTGAAGCTTTCTTT.

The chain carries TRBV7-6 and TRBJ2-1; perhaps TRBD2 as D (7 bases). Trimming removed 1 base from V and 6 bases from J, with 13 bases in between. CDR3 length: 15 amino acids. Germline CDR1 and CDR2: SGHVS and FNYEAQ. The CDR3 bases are TGTGCCAGCAGCTTAGGGCGGGGGCGGGTCAATGAGCAGTTCTTC. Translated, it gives CASSLGRGRVNEQFF.

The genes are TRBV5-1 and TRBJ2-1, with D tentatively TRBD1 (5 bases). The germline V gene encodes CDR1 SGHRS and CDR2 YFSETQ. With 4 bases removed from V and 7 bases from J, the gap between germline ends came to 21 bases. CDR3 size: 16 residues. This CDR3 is CASSPWTPSSGNEQFF. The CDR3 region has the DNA TGCGCCAGCAGCCCCTGGACCCCAAGCTCAGGGAATGAGCAGTTCTTC.

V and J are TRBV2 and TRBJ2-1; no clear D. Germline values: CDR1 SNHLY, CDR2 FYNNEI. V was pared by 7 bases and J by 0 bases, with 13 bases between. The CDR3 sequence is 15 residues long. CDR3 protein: CASTHKASSYNEQFF. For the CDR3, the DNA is TGTGCCAGCACCCACAAGGCTAGCTCCTACAATGAGCAGTTCTTC.

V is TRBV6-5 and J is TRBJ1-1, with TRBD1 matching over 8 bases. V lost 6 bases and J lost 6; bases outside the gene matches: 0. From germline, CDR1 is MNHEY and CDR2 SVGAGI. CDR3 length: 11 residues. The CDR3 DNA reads TGTGCCAGCAGGACAGGGGCTGAAGCTTTCTTT. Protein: CASRTGAEAFF.

The CDR3 DNA sequence: TGTGCCAGCACTCGGGACAGTTCCTACGAGCAGTACTTC. It specifies CASTRDSSYEQYF. This chain links TRBV6-5 with TRBJ2-7, with 7 bases aligning to TRBD1. The CDR3 runs 13 residues. The ends lost 7 bases at V and 1 base at J; junction bases unmatched: 4. In germline, CDR1 is MNHEY, CDR2 SVGAGI.

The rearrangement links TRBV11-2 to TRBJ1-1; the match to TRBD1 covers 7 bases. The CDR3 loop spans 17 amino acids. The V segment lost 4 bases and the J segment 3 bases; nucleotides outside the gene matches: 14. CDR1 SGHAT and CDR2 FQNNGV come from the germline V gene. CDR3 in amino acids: CASSYSPGGQEYTEAFF. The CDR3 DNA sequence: TGTGCCAGCAGCTATTCGCCCGGAGGACAGGAATACACTGAAGCTTTCTTT.

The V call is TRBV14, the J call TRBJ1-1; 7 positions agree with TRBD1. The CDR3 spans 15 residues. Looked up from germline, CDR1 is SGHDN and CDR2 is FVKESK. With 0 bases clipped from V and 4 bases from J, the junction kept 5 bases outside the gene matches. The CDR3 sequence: CASSQDDRVFTEAFF. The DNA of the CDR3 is TGTGCCAGCAGCCAAGATGACAGGGTCTTCACTGAAGCTTTCTTT.